The following is a T cell receptor beta chain sequence with its context. No antigen is known for it. No base quality information exists; no much larger clone differs at one position. This record belongs to a study of hypomethylating agent response in myelodysplastic syndrome listed by TCRdb under 2021. Study-wide context: The hypomethylating agents azacitidine (about 75% of the 11) or decitabine (3 of 11) were used to treat the patients. Among the myelodysplastic syndrome patients in the cohort, 8 to 10 were male and 2 were female. Response was defined as complete response or hematologic improvement, and patients who met neither criterion were classified as non-responders. Six or seven patients had a response of complete response or hematologic improvement, and four or five patients did not respond. A mean patient age of around 70 +/- 6 years was recorded, and a diploid cytogenetic profile was observed most commonly. TET2 mutation was identified most frequently, being present in about 50% of the 11 patients. Summary of the overall study and its limitations: The cohort was small, with only approximately 11 patients analyzed. Because the healthy control donors and the MDS patients were not matched by age, the comparison between MDS and healthy samples could have been affected. After hypomethylating agent treatment, no significant change in richness, rarefaction diversity or clonality was seen, either across all patients or within response groups. Novel clonotypes were found to emerge more often in responders, whereas more contracted clonotypes were observed in non-responders after treatment. Whether the shared GLIPH2 clusters possibly recognize novel MDS antigens was not confirmed and still needs to be tested experimentally.

To prepare the library, the immunoSEQ multiplex PCR assay was applied. Survey resolution was used, with two replicates of about 200 ng each, totaling about 400 ng of DNA per sample. The hsTCRB kit detected rearranged TCRB sequences in genomic DNA using multiplex PCR primers targeting V and J genes. The first PCR used the QIAGEN Multiplex PCR Kit for around 30 cycles to amplify the CDR3 region. Sample barcodes and Illumina adapters were attached to each replicate during a second PCR lasting 7 to 9 cycles. Pooled libraries were quantified with a QuantStudio 6 and the KAPA library quantification kit. Approximately 14 pM of pooled libraries went onto an Illumina MiSeq for sequencing, using single-end reads of 156 cycles plus an index read of 15 cycles. From the authors' description of their analysis: Of some 170,000 unique clonotypes, less than 2% were flagged by VDJdb annotation as previously reported viral-epitope-specific clonotypes. Raw reads were processed into normalized, annotated TCRB repertoires with the immunoSEQ Data Assistant and immunoSEQ Analyzer. Clonotypes were analyzed with BioAnalyzer and version 0.6.5 of the immunarch R package. Before richness was estimated, every repertoire was downsampled to the clone count of the smallest repertoire. Clonotypes were sorted into expanded, contracted or novel categories with Fisher's exact tests, where novel meant the clonotype had zero frequency before treatment. Significantly changed CDR3 beta sequences were clustered with GLIPH2 using simulation_depth=1000 and kmer_min_depth=3, and CDR3s shorter than five residues were excluded. The immuneACCESS repertoire file appears here via TCRdb, limited to in-frame rearrangements. These files lack a portion of the clones; in checked studies, under half of the deficit traces to unresolved V genes, and the cause of the others is not known. Clone size and V and J calls were adopted from that table, with D and trimming inferred from the DNA. This sample is represented by a few thousand clones; 82% of them were singletons. Jointly, the top ten make up around 5.2% of the sample.

The V end loses 0 bases and the J end loses 4 bases, and a stretch of 9 bases separates them. The germline V gene (reference sequence) supplies CDR1 MNHEY and CDR2 SMNVEV. The CDR3 has 14 amino acids, counting the end cysteine and phenylalanine. The CDR3 DNA has 42 bases and is translated from base 1. T-cell subsets were not sorted, and bulk bone marrow was analyzed instead. Bone marrow from roughly 10 myelodysplastic syndrome patients, collected before and after hypomethylating agent therapy, underwent immunosequencing of the TCR beta CDR3 regions. For longitudinal repertoire tracking, every patient provided one baseline bone marrow and two to three bone marrows collected at different post-treatment timepoints. Genomic DNA was extracted from whole bone marrow, and quality was checked by TapeStation, NanoDrop OneC and PicoGreen assays.

The origin of this receptor is a human donor with myelodysplastic syndrome. The source material was bone marrow, sampled before or after starting hypomethylating agent treatment for myelodysplastic syndrome (not recorded which). The chain links TRBV27 with TRBJ1-2, with the D gene uncertain. This receptor has the CDR3 CASSLSTDPYGYTF. The DNA sequence is given as TGTGCCAGCAGTTTATCAACGGACCCCTATGGCTACACCTTC.